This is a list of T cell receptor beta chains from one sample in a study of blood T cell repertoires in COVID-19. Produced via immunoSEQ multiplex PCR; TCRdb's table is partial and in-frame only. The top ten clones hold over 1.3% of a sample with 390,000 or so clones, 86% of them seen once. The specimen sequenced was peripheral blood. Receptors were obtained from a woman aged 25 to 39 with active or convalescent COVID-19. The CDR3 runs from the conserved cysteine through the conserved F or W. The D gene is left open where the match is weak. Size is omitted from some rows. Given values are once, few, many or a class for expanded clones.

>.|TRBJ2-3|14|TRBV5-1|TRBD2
CASSRLAGTDTQYF
TGCGCCAGCAGCCGACTAGCGGGAACAGATACGCAGTATTTT
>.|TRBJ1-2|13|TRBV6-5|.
CASSNGGNYGYTF
TGTGCCAGCAGTAACGGGGGGAACTATGGCTACACCTTC
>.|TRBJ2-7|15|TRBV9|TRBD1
CASSAGQGASYEQYF
TGTGCCAGCAGCGCCGGACAGGGGGCATCTTACGAGCAGTACTTC
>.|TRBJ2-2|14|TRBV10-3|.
CAITPQGNTGELFF
TGTGCCATCACCCCGCAGGGGAACACCGGGGAGCTGTTTTTT
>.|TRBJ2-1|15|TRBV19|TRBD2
CASSDGTSRHNEQFF
TGTGCCAGTAGTGACGGGACTAGCAGGCACAATGAGCAGTTCTTC
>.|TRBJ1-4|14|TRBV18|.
CASSPPSVGEKLFF
TGTGCCAGCTCACCACCATCGGTTGGTGAAAAACTGTTTTTT
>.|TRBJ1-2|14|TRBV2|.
CASRETGSAGGYTF
TGTGCCAGCAGAGAGACAGGTTCCGCCGGGGGCTACACCTTC
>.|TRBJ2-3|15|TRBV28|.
CASSLSDYDTDTQYF
TGTGCCAGCAGTTTATCGGACTACGACACAGATACGCAGTATTTT
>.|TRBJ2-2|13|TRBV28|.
CARQAGVVGELFF
TGTGCCAGACAAGCCGGGGTAGTCGGGGAGCTGTTTTTT
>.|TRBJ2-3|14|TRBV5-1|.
CASRPGLGTDTQYF
TGCGCCAGCAGGCCGGGACTCGGCACAGATACGCAGTATTTT
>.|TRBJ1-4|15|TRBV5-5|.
CASSADNMGGEYLFF
TGTGCCAGCAGCGCAGACAATATGGGCGGGGAGTATTTGTTTTTT
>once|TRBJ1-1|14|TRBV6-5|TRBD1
CASSSLTGTTEAFF
TGTGCCAGCAGCTCCTTGACAGGGACCACTGAAGCTTTCTTT
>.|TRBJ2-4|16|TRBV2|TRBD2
CASSEQRGGTKNIQYF
TGTGCCAGCAGTGAACAGCGGGGGGGTACCAAAAACATTCAGTACTTC
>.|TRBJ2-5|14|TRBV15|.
CATSREQYQETQYF
TGTGCCACCAGCAGAGAACAGTACCAAGAGACCCAGTACTTC
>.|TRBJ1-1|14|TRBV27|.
CASKDPGGYTEAFF
TGTGCCAGCAAAGACCCGGGGGGTTACACTGAAGCTTTCTTT
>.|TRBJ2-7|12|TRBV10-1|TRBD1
CASSEGQGVEYF
TGCGCCAGCAGTGAAGGACAGGGGGTGGAGTACTTC
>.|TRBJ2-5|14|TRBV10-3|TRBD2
CAIRTSGAEETQYF
TGTGCCATCCGAACTAGCGGGGCCGAAGAGACCCAGTACTTC
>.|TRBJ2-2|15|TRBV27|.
CASGRESSNTGELFF
TGTGCCAGCGGTCGGGAGTCATCGAACACCGGGGAGCTGTTTTTT
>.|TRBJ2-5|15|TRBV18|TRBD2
CASSPGTSGPGTQYF
TGTGCCAGCTCACCCGGGACTAGCGGACCAGGGACCCAGTACTTC
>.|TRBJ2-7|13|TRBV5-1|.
CASSWSGESEQYF
TGCGCCAGCAGCTGGTCAGGGGAGAGCGAGCAGTACTTC
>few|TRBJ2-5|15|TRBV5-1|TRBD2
CASTVAGVFEETQYF
TGCGCCAGCACAGTAGCGGGAGTCTTCGAAGAGACCCAGTACTTC
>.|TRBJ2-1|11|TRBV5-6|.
CASSLLNEQFF
TGTGCCAGCAGCCTCTTAAATGAGCAGTTCTTC
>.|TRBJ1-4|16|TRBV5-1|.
CASSLGQGTTNEKLFF
TGCGCCAGCAGCTTGGGTCAGGGCACAACTAATGAAAAACTGTTTTTT
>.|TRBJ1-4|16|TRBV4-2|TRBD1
CASSPKGGQGNEKLFF
TGTGCCAGCAGCCCGAAGGGAGGACAGGGGAATGAAAAACTGTTTTTT
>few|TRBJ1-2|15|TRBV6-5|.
CASSFRGSSNYGYTF
TGTGCCAGCAGTTTTAGGGGTTCCTCTAACTATGGCTACACCTTC
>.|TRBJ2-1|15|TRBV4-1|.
CASSHDTTVGNEQFF
TGCGCCAGCAGCCATGATACGACAGTTGGAAATGAGCAGTTCTTC
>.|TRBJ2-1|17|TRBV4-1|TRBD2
CASSLPRSSGSYNEQFF
TGCGCCAGCAGCCTCCCGCGGTCTAGCGGGAGCTACAATGAGCAGTTCTTC
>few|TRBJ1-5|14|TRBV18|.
CASSPAGRDQPQHF
TGTGCCAGCTCACCAGCTGGGCGCGATCAGCCCCAGCATTTT
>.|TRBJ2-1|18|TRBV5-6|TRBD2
CASSFRLAGGLSYNEQFF
TGTGCCAGCAGCTTCAGACTAGCGGGAGGGCTTTCCTACAATGAGCAGTTCTTC
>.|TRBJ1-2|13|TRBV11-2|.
CASSPGHPDGYTF
TGTGCCAGCAGCCCAGGACACCCGGATGGCTACACCTTC
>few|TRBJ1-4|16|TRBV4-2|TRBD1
CASSQESTGANEKLFF
TGTGCCAGCAGCCAGGAGTCAACAGGGGCTAATGAAAAACTGTTTTTT
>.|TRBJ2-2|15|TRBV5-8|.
CASSFNFVNTGELFF
TGTGCCAGCAGCTTTAACTTTGTCAACACCGGGGAGCTGTTTTTT
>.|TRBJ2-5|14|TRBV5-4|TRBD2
CASSKTGGQETQYF
TGTGCCAGCAGCAAGACGGGGGGCCAAGAGACCCAGTACTTC
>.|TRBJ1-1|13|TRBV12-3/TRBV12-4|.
CASREQMNTEAFF
TGTGCCAGCAGGGAACAGATGAACACTGAAGCTTTCTTT
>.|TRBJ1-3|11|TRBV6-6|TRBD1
CASSQDRGLYF
TGTGCCAGCAGCCAGGACAGGGGCCTATATTTT
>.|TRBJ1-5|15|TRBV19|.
CASSIVPAGYQPQHF
TGTGCCAGTAGTATAGTCCCGGCAGGTTATCAGCCCCAGCATTTT
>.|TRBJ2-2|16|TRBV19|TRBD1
CASSRDRALDTGELFF
TGTGCCAGTAGCCGGGACAGGGCTCTGGACACCGGGGAGCTGTTTTTT
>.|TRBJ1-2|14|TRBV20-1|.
CSASLVREAGGYTF
TGCAGTGCTAGTTTAGTGAGGGAGGCTGGCGGCTACACCTTC
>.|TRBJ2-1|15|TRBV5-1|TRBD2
CASSQLAGDYNEQFF
TGCGCCAGCAGCCAACTAGCGGGGGACTACAATGAGCAGTTCTTC
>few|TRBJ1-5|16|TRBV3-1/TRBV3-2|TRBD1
CASSQGTGAFNQPQHF
TGTGCCAGCAGCCAAGGGACAGGGGCCTTCAATCAGCCCCAGCATTTT
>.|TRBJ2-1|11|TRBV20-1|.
CSARESVQQFF
TGCAGTGCTAGAGAATCTGTTCAGCAGTTCTTC
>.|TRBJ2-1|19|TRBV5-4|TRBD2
CASSPRRLAGTFSYNEQFF
TGTGCCAGCAGCCCCCGGCGTCTAGCGGGAACCTTCTCCTACAATGAGCAGTTCTTC
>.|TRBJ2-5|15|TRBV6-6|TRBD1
CASSKQPDREADQYF
TGTGCCAGCAGTAAACAACCGGACAGGGAAGCAGACCAGTACTTC
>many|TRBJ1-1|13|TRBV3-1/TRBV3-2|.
CASSQGLGTEAFF
TGTGCCAGCAGCCAGGGGCTCGGCACTGAAGCTTTCTTT
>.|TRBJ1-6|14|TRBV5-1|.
CASSMGLENSPLHF
TGCGCCAGCAGCATGGGGCTTGAAAATTCACCCCTCCACTTT
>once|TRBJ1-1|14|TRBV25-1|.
CASSEYGWNTEAFF
TGTGCCAGCAGTGAATACGGGTGGAACACTGAAGCTTTCTTT
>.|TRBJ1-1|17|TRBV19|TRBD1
CASSTTGGVKMNTEAFF
TGTGCCAGTAGTACCACAGGGGGCGTGAAGATGAACACTGAAGCTTTCTTT